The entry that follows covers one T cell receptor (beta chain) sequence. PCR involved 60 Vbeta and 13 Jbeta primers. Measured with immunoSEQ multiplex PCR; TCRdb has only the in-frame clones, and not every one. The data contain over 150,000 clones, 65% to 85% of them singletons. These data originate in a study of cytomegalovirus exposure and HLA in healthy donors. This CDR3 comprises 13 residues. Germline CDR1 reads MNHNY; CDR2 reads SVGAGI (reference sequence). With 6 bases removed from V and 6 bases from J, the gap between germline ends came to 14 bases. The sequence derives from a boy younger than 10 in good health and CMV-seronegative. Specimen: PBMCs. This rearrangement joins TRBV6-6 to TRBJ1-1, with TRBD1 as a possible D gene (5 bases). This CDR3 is CASRGGMGAEAFF. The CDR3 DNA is TGTGCCAGCAGGGGGGGTATGGGGGCTGAAGCTTTCTTT.